These 18 T cell receptor beta chains originate from one sample sequenced in a study of blood T cell repertoires in COVID-19. The assay was immunoSEQ multiplex PCR, and TCRdb's table has in-frame clones only and misses some. The sample carries some 140,000 clones, around 88% recorded once. What was sequenced was peripheral blood. These receptors originate from a man in his fifties or sixties with active or convalescent COVID-19.

The chain recombines TRBV24-1 with TRBJ1-5; 10 positions agree with TRBD1. The CDR3 has 17 residues. The germline gives CDR1 KGHDR, CDR2 SFDVKD. The junction had 6 bases not matched to a gene; V was cut back by 3 bases and J by 2 bases. The CDR3 DNA is TGTGCCACCAGTGATCAGGACAGGGGGATTGGCAATCAGCCCCAGCATTTT. Amino acids: CATSDQDRGIGNQPQHF.

The rearrangement joins TRBV10-3 to TRBJ2-3; D perhaps matches TRBD2 (5 bases). The CDR3 contains 16 residues. The germline gives CDR1 ENHRY, CDR2 SYGVKD. V lost 2 bases, J lost 4 bases, and 16 bases lay in between. The CDR3 loop reads CAISEPLDQEADTQYF. DNA of the CDR3: TGTGCCATCAGTGAGCCACTAGATCAGGAAGCAGATACGCAGTATTTT.

This chain joins TRBV10-2 and TRBJ2-2, with 8 nucleotides matching TRBD1. The V segment lost 8 bases and the J segment 4 bases; nucleotides outside the gene matches: 12. Germline values: CDR1 WSHSY, CDR2 SAAADI. The CDR3 totals 16 residues. The CDR3 spells CASGRRGQGITGELFF. The CDR3 DNA reads as TGCGCCAGCGGAAGACGAGGACAGGGAATCACCGGGGAGCTGTTTTTT.

The V call is TRBV5-1, the J call TRBJ1-2; 7 positions match TRBD1. This CDR3 is 13 amino acids long. CDR1 is SGHRS and CDR2 is YFSETQ in the germline V gene. Trimming took 4 bases from V and 5 from J; bases not matched to a gene: 5. As DNA, the CDR3 is TGCGCCAGCAGCCCGCACAGGGGTTATGGCTACACCTTC. Translating it yields CASSPHRGYGYTF. The entire variable domain, with the rest obtained from reference TRBV5-1 and TRBJ1-2, is as follows: KAGVTQTPRYLIKTRGQQVTLSCSPISGHRSVSWYQQTPGQGLQFLFEYFSETQRNKGNFPGRFSGRQFSNSRSEMNVSTLELGDSALYLCASSPHRGYGYTFGSGTRLTVV.

The chain links TRBV3-1 (or the pseudogene TRBV3-2) to TRBJ2-5, with 9 bases identical to TRBD2. The CDR3 sequence is 14 residues long. Germline CDR1 is LGHDT and CDR2 is YNNKEL (reference sequence). V lost 4 bases to trimming and J lost 3 bases; unmatched junction nucleotides: 3. The CDR3 loop reads CASSPRTSEETQYF. The DNA for the CDR3 is TGTGCCAGCAGCCCCCGGACTAGCGAAGAGACCCAGTACTTC.

The V gene is TRBV2, the J gene TRBJ1-5; D is perhaps TRBD1 (5 bases). Germline V gene data show CDR1 as SNHLY and CDR2 as FYNNEI. The CDR3 has 14 amino acids. V gave up 7 bases and J gave up 0 bases, with 10 bases separating them. This CDR3 reads CASTRDYSNQPQHF. The CDR3 coding sequence is TGTGCCAGCACCAGGGACTATAGCAATCAGCCCCAGCATTTT. The full variable domain, with the rest looked up from reference TRBV2 and TRBJ1-5, is EPEVTQTPSHQVTQMGQEVILRCVPISNHLYFYWYRQILGQKVEFLVSFYNNEISEKSEIFDDQFSVERPDGSNFTLKIRSTKLEDSAMYFCASTRDYSNQPQHFGDGTRLSIL.

The chain couples TRBV29-1 to TRBJ2-1; D is undetermined. V lost 2 bases and J lost 5, with 13 bases in between. This CDR3 comprises 14 residues. Germline CDR1 SQVTM, CDR2 ANQGSEA. CDR3 DNA: TGCAGCGTTGAAAGAGTGGGCGTCCACAATGAGCAGTTCTTC. This codes for CSVERVGVHNEQFF.

This chain uses TRBV19 with TRBJ1-1; 10 bases line up with TRBD1. The CDR3 loop spans 15 amino acids. The germline gives CDR1 LNHDA, CDR2 SQIVND (reference sequence). V shed 3 bases and J 7 bases; nucleotides not matched to a gene: 8. Here the CDR3 reads CASSMERQGASEAFF. CDR3 DNA: TGTGCCAGTAGTATGGAAAGACAGGGGGCAAGTGAAGCTTTCTTT.

The chain employs TRBV7-7 and TRBJ2-3; weak D call: TRBD2 (7 bases). V lost 4 bases to trimming and J lost 2 bases, with 22 bases between them. Germline V lookup: CDR1 SSHAT, CDR2 FNYEAQ (reference sequence). The CDR3 sequence is 18 residues long. CDR3 amino acids: CASSSGPSRGGNTDTQYF. The CDR3 bases are TGTGCCAGCAGCTCCGGGCCAAGTAGGGGGGGTAACACAGATACGCAGTATTTT. Combining the CDR3 with reference TRBV7-7 and TRBJ2-3 gives the whole variable domain GAGVSQSPRYKVTKRGQDVTLRCDPISSHATLYWYQQALGQGPEFLTYFNYEAQPDKSGLPSDRFSAERPEGSISTLTIQRTEQRDSAMYRCASSSGPSRGGNTDTQYFGPGTRLTVL.

This clone was recorded only once. The gene calls are TRBV29-1 and TRBJ2-1, with 7 positions matching TRBD2. The CDR3 contains 16 residues. Trimming cost V 7 bases and J 4 bases; bases outside gene matches: 16. The V gene's germline CDR1 is SQVTM and CDR2 ANQGSEA. The CDR3 loop is CSDLPVGGGRYNEQFF. In nucleotides, the CDR3 is TGCAGCGACCTACCGGTGGGGGGAGGGAGGTACAATGAGCAGTTCTTC.

The chain has TRBV24-1 and TRBJ2-1; a weak D match, TRBD1 (6 bases). The V gene lost 6 bases and the J gene lost 10 bases, with 12 bases spanning the gap. CDR1 is KGHDR and CDR2 is SFDVKD in the germline V gene. CDR3 length: 12 amino acids. CDR3 coding DNA: TGTGCCACCAGTCTGGGCAGGGGAGAGCAGTTCTTC. Amino acids: CATSLGRGEQFF.

The chain is built from TRBV30 and TRBJ1-6; D unclear. The germline V gene has CDR1 GTSNPN and CDR2 SVGIG (reference sequence). V was clipped by 0 bases and J by 8 bases, with 8 bases between them. The CDR3 totals 13 residues. In nucleotides, the CDR3 is TGTGCCTGGAGTGTGTCGGGAGATTCACCCCTCCACTTT. This sequence encodes CAWSVSGDSPLHF.

This clone showed up just once. The V and J genes are TRBV7-2 and TRBJ1-2; the match to TRBD1 covers 7 bases. CDR1 is SGHTA, CDR2 FQGNSA, per germline. J gave up 7 bases and V 1 base, and 12 bases lay outside the gene matches. This CDR3 is 16 amino acids long. The CDR3 nucleotides read TGTGCCAGCAGCTTAGTTGTTGGGCAGGGGGTTTCTGGCTACACCTTC. It yields the protein CASSLVVGQGVSGYTF. Combining the CDR3 with reference TRBV7-2 and TRBJ1-2 gives the whole variable domain GAGVSQSPSNKVTEKGKDVELRCDPISGHTALYWYRQSLGQGLEFLIYFQGNSAPDKSGLPSDRFSAERTGGSVSTLTIQRTQQEDSAVYLCASSLVVGQGVSGYTFGSGTRLTVV.

This clone was recorded a few times. This chain's CDR3 is CASSIPGDSNQPQHF. As DNA, the CDR3 is TGTGCCAGTAGTATCCCGGGGGATAGCAATCAGCCCCAGCATTTT. The chain carries TRBV19 and TRBJ1-5, with D tentatively TRBD1 (5 bases). This CDR3 has 15 amino acids. Germline lookup yields CDR1 LNHDA and CDR2 SQIVND (reference sequence). Between the trimmed V and J ends, which lost 3 bases and 0 bases, there was a span of 9 bases.

This rearrangement joins TRBV24-1 to TRBJ2-3; unclear D gene. Germline assignment: CDR1 KGHDR and CDR2 SFDVKD. The CDR3 loop spans 14 amino acids. V lost 6 bases to trimming and J lost 4 bases, with 13 bases between them. CDR3 DNA sequence: TGTGCCACCAGTCGTTTGGGTGAGGCAGATACGCAGTATTTT. Protein sequence: CATSRLGEADTQYF.

The count of this clone is one. V is TRBV11-2 and J is TRBJ1-1; perhaps TRBD1 as D (5 bases). Trimming removed 5 bases at V and 3 bases at J, with 16 bases between. The V gene's germline CDR1 is SGHAT and CDR2 FQNNGV. The CDR3 loop spans 15 amino acids. The CDR3 DNA reads TGTGCCAGCAGCCTCAGGGTAGGAGTTGACACTGAAGCTTTCTTT. It codes for CASSLRVGVDTEAFF.

The V and J genes are TRBV18 and TRBJ1-5; D perhaps matches TRBD1 (6 bases). The V gene's germline CDR1 is KGHSH and CDR2 LQKENI. The CDR3 has 15 amino acids. The V end was cut by 6 bases, the J end by 5 bases, with 17 bases between. The CDR3 DNA is TGTGCCAGCTCGACCAGTAGGCCAGGGGATCAGCCCCAGCATTTT. Its translation: CASSTSRPGDQPQHF.

The chain joins TRBV24-1 to TRBJ1-5; 8 nucleotides line up with TRBD1. CDR3 length: 17 residues. CDR1 and CDR2 from the germline V gene are KGHDR and SFDVKD. The V and J ends lost 5 bases and 4 bases, in that order; junction bases with no gene match: 12. In DNA, the CDR3 is TGTGCCACCAGTGCAAGCGGACAGGGCGGCTATAATCAGCCCCAGCATTTT. Protein: CATSASGQGGYNQPQHF.